These T cell receptor beta chains were read from a single sample in a study of T cells expressing NK-cell markers. TCRdb re-called the 5' RACE reads, yielding one record per CDR3 amino acid sequence without DNA. The listing contains around 140,000 distinct CDR3 sequences. Source material: blood T cells: a sorted CD56 or NKG2C T cell subset, CD4+ or CD8+ T cells, or bulk PBMC T cells (not recorded which). These receptors all come from a man aged 18 to 30 in good health. The CDR3 runs from the conserved cysteine through the conserved F or W.

TRBJ1-1	TRBV4-1	CASSQPITNTEAFF
TRBJ2-7	TRBV28	CASSSPPAVSYEQYF
TRBJ2-5	TRBV19	CASSGQGRRETQYF
TRBJ2-5	TRBV9	CASSATGTRQETQYF
TRBJ2-2	TRBV12-3/TRBV12-4	CASIGLAETNTGELFF
TRBJ1-4	TRBV20-1	CSASWTVGEKLFF
TRBJ2-3	TRBV28	CASSPREREFPDTQYF
TRBJ2-1	TRBV7-6	CASSSIDREPSDNEQFF
TRBJ2-6	TRBV7-9	CASSPPQSGANVLTF
TRBJ1-2	TRBV28	CASSLYSGSLNYGYTF
TRBJ1-2	TRBV20-1	CSARIREYGYTF
TRBJ1-4	TRBV3-1	CASSQVELGASANEKLFF
TRBJ2-7	TRBV20-1	CSALPGTAAYEQYF
TRBJ2-7	TRBV7-2	CASSLDGTYPYEQYF
TRBJ2-3	TRBV6-2/TRBV6-3	CASSSASQGATGVETDTQYF
TRBJ2-2	TRBV12-5	CASGSSTGELFF
TRBJ1-5	TRBV12-3/TRBV12-4	CASSSLQANQPQHF
TRBJ2-3	TRBV6-1	CASSEFGSGTDTQYF
TRBJ2-1	TRBV6-1	CASNDRDSYNEQFF
TRBJ2-7	TRBV3-1	CASSQEAGVYEQYF
TRBJ1-2	TRBV3-1	CASSQGITGDYGYTF
TRBJ1-1	TRBV30	CAWSQDLATEAFF
TRBJ2-7	TRBV4-3	CASSQGDSRFYEQYF
TRBJ1-4	TRBV12-3/TRBV12-4	CASSLNPGLNTEKLFF
TRBJ2-3	TRBV7-8	CASSLEVGRLTDTQYF
TRBJ2-3	TRBV14	CASSHWDRGADTQYF
TRBJ2-1	TRBV12-3/TRBV12-4	CASSPTSADPYNEQFF
TRBJ1-2	TRBV7-9	CASSLGTGPEDGYTF
TRBJ2-1	TRBV20-1	CSARDPGLGYNEQFF
TRBJ2-1	TRBV11-2	CASSPGTIFPNEQFF
TRBJ2-7	TRBV2	CASRYYGGSSYEQYF
TRBJ2-2	TRBV6-2/TRBV6-3	CASSQLAGASNTGELFF
TRBJ2-5	TRBV5-6	CASSPRLAGAVVGETQYF
TRBJ1-5	TRBV27	CASSYGKGNQPQHF
TRBJ2-1	TRBV10-3	CAISESRVEQFF
TRBJ2-1	TRBV11-2	CASSLVRDTQFF
TRBJ1-5	TRBV30	CAWAHGVGNQPQHF
TRBJ2-1	TRBV6-1	CASSEKSQGGGPYNEQFF
TRBJ2-2	TRBV7-6	CASSPGTSGTGELFF
TRBJ1-1	TRBV4-1	CASSQSGQLNTEAFF
TRBJ2-3	TRBV3-1	CASSQDPEDTQYF
TRBJ2-3	TRBV4-2	CASSQAPDTQYF
TRBJ2-1	TRBV20-1	CSASGLPPYNEQFF
TRBJ2-3	TRBV6-1	CASSLTGLAYSTDTQYF
TRBJ2-1	TRBV12-3/TRBV12-4	CASSFGGRNEQFF
TRBJ2-1	TRBV29-1	CSVEGLASGTRSSYNEQFF
TRBJ1-5	TRBV12-3/TRBV12-4	CASSLLAGSQPQHF
TRBJ2-7	TRBV18	CASSPPDSYEQYF
TRBJ2-3	TRBV9	CASSHPLGQREVSDTQYF
TRBJ2-1	TRBV6-5	CASRGPFSYNEQFF
TRBJ2-3	TRBV12-3/TRBV12-4	CASRLAGDHTDTQYF
TRBJ2-7	TRBV12-3/TRBV12-4	CASSLNRGFSYEQYF
TRBJ1-1	TRBV28	CASSPTITEAFF
TRBJ2-7	TRBV24-1	CATLHVYEQYF
TRBJ2-1	TRBV4-3	CASSQVPFDEQFF